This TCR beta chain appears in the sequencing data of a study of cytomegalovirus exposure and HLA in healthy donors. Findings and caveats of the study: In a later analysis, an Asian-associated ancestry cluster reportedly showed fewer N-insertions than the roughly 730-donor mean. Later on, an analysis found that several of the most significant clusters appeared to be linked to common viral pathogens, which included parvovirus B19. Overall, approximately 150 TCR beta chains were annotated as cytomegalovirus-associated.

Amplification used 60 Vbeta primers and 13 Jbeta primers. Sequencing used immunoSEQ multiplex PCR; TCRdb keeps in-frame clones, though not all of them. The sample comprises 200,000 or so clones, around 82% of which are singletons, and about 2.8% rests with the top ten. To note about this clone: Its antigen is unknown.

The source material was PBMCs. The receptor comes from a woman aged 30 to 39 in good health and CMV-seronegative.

Here the CDR3 DNA reads TGTGCCAGCAGTGACTCCGCGAAGCGGGGTACTGAGCAGTTCTTC. Translating gives CASSDSAKRGTEQFF. The V and J genes are TRBV6-4 and TRBJ2-1; 7 bases align to TRBD2. The J segment lost 9 bases and the V segment lost 0 bases, leaving 8 bases of the junction unmatched. The V gene's germline CDR1 is MRHNA and CDR2 SNTAGT. The CDR3 runs to 15 residues.